These T cell receptor beta chains were read from a single sample in a study of human T cells and chemical hapten exposure. TCRdb redid the calling of the RACE reads with MiXCR, one entry per CDR3 protein. The sample shows over 35,000 distinct CDR3 sequences, approximately 10% of them seen only once. Here the sequenced sample was whole blood, taken in connection with sensitization to the hapten diphenylcyclopropenone (DPC). The origin of the receptors is a man between 25 and 39 years old with alopecia areata. Some clones in this sample may be carry-over from other donors' samples. The CDR3 runs from the conserved cysteine through the conserved F or W. D genes are given only for firm matches. Part of the rows lack a size; the others show once, few, many or a class for expanded clones.

>TRBD2|many|TRBJ2-5|TRBV5-1
TGCGCCAGCAGCATCCGGACTAGCGGTCAAGAGACCCAGTACTTC
CASSIRTSGQETQYF
>TRBD1|many|TRBJ1-2|TRBV18
TGTGCCAGCTCACCTCGACAGGGGGCGGTTAACTATGGCTACACCTTC
CASSPRQGAVNYGYTF
>TRBD1|many|TRBJ1-1|TRBV18
TGTGCCAGCTCACCCGACAGGGTGACTGAAGCTTTCTTT
CASSPDRVTEAFF
>NA|few|TRBJ1-5|TRBV6-2/TRBV6-3
TGTGCCAGCAGTTACTACCAGAGGCCCCAGCATTTT
CASSYYQRPQHF
>NA|many|TRBJ1-4|TRBV28
TGTGCCAGCAAGGCGGACCCAACTAATGAAAAACTGTTTTTT
CASKADPTNEKLFF
>NA|many|TRBJ2-1|TRBV10-3
TGTGCCATCTTGGGGGGCCCCCCCTACAATGAGCAGTTCTTC
CAILGGPPYNEQFF
>NA|NA|TRBJ1-1|TRBV3-1
TGTGCCAGCAGCCAAGTCGGCTACACTGAAGCTTTCTTT
CASSQVGYTEAFF
>TRBD2|many|TRBJ2-5|TRBV7-9
TGTGCCAGCTCCAGGACTAGCGACCAAGAGACCCAGTACTTC
CASSRTSDQETQYF
>NA|many|TRBJ1-1|TRBV5-4
TGTGCCAGCAGCTTTGTTTTGAACACTGAAGCTTTCTTT
CASSFVLNTEAFF
>NA|many|TRBJ2-5|TRBV6-2/TRBV6-3
TGTGCCAGCAGTTACCGGGGACTCCCGGTAGGAGAGACCCAGTACTTC
CASSYRGLPVGETQYF
>NA|many|TRBJ1-1|TRBV5-1
TGCGCCAGCAGCTTGTCAGGGATGAACACTGAAGCTTTCTTT
CASSLSGMNTEAFF
>NA|few|TRBJ2-5|TRBV28
TGTGCCAGCAAACAGGCGACTTACCCCCAAGAGACCCAGTACTTC
CASKQATYPQETQYF
>TRBD2|NA|TRBJ2-1|TRBV30
TGTGTCTGGAGGCCGGGACTAGCGGGAGCTACTGGTGAGCAGTTCTTC
CVWRPGLAGATGEQFF
>TRBD1|few|TRBJ2-7|TRBV6-5
TGTGCCAGCAGTTACTCGGTCCTACAGGGACAGGGCTCCTACGAGCAGTACTTC
CASSYSVLQGQGSYEQYF
>NA|NA|TRBJ1-3|TRBV11-1
TGTGCCAGCAGTTCCGGGACCTCTGGAAACACCATATATTTT
CASSSGTSGNTIYF
>NA|many|TRBJ2-1|TRBV6-1
TGTGCCAGCAGGATTGGGAGCTCCTACAATGAGCAGTTCTTC
CASRIGSSYNEQFF
>NA|many|TRBJ1-4|TRBV7-2
TGTGCCAGCAGCGCTACACGAGCAGCTAATGAAAAACTGTTTTTT
CASSATRAANEKLFF
>NA|many|TRBJ2-1|TRBV7-8
TGTGCCAGCAGCTTAGTGTGGTCGGAGAATGAGCAGTTCTTC
CASSLVWSENEQFF
>NA|many|TRBJ1-1|TRBV6-1
TGTGCCAGCAGTCTGGACAAGGTTAAGACTGAAGCTTTCTTT
CASSLDKVKTEAFF
>TRBD2|NA|TRBJ2-1|TRBV12-3/TRBV12-4
TGTGCCAGCAGCGCCGGGACTAACGATGAGCAGTTCTTC
CASSAGTNDEQFF
>NA|NA|TRBJ1-2|TRBV9
TGTGCCAGCAGCGTAGATGCTGGGAACTACTATGGCTACACCTTC
CASSVDAGNYYGYTF
>TRBD1|NA|TRBJ2-5|TRBV4-3
TGCGCCAGCAGCCAAGCGACAGGGTTCGCAGAGACCCAGTACTTC
CASSQATGFAETQYF
>NA|many|TRBJ1-5|TRBV19
TGTGCCAGTAGCATAACAGGTCGACAGCCCCAGCATTTT
CASSITGRQPQHF
>NA|NA|TRBJ2-1|TRBV20-1
NA
CSVPPTGQDYNEQFF
>TRBD2|many|TRBJ2-1|TRBV3-1
TGTGCCAGCAGCGGGGGGGAGGGCTCCTACAATGAGCAGTTCTTC
CASSGGEGSYNEQFF
>TRBD1|NA|TRBJ2-5|TRBV20-1
TGCAGTGCTAGAGTTCCGAACAGGGGCCAAGAGACCCAGTACTTC
CSARVPNRGQETQYF
>NA|NA|TRBJ1-6|TRBV5-6
TGTGCCAGCAGCTCGAGCCAGGGGTATAATTCACCCCTCCACTTT
CASSSSQGYNSPLHF
>NA|NA|TRBJ2-1|TRBV12-3/TRBV12-4
TGTGCCAGCAGCACGTCCGCCACGCCGGCGTATGAGCAGTTCTTC
CASSTSATPAYEQFF
>TRBD1|many|TRBJ1-5|TRBV6-5
TGTGCCAGCAGGGGGACAGGGGGCGGACAGCCCCAGCATTTT
CASRGTGGGQPQHF
>NA|many|TRBJ1-1|TRBV4-2
TGTGCCAGCAGCCACATAGACGGCGCCCTGGAAGCTTTCTTT
CASSHIDGALEAFF
>TRBD1|many|TRBJ2-1|TRBV20-1
TGCAGTGCTAGTCGGGGACAGGGAGTCAATGAGCAGTTCTTC
CSASRGQGVNEQFF
>NA|many|TRBJ1-2|TRBV7-9
TGTGCCAGCACCTCCGAAGGGACCCCTGCTAACTATGGCTACACCTTC
CASTSEGTPANYGYTF
>TRBD1|few|TRBJ2-2|TRBV6-5
TGTGCCAGCAGTTACGTACAGCACCCCGGGACAGGGAACACCGGGGAGCTGTTTTTT
CASSYVQHPGTGNTGELFF
>NA|NA|TRBJ1-2|TRBV9
TGTGCCAGCAGCGTAGCTGTCGGACAGCACTATGGCTACACCTTC
CASSVAVGQHYGYTF
>NA|NA|TRBJ1-4|TRBV20-1
TGCAGTGCTACCTTTGGGAATGAAAAACTGTTTTTT
CSATFGNEKLFF
>NA|NA|TRBJ1-2|TRBV4-3
TGCGCCAGCAGCCTTCAGACCTACTATGGCTACACCTTC
CASSLQTYYGYTF
>NA|many|TRBJ1-4|TRBV28
TGTGCCAGCAGTTTATCCGGACTTATATATAATGAAAAACTGTTTTTT
CASSLSGLIYNEKLFF
>NA|few|TRBJ1-6|TRBV7-2
TGTGCCAGCAGCTTGGTGGCTCTGAGCTCCTATAATTCACCCCTCCACTTT
CASSLVALSSYNSPLHF
>NA|many|TRBJ2-7|TRBV2
TGTGCCAGCAGTGTTGACGGTCGGCAGTACTTC
CASSVDGRQYF
>NA|NA|TRBJ1-1|TRBV7-2
TGTGCCAGCAGCTTAAGACAGCGATACACTGAAGCTTTCTTT
CASSLRQRYTEAFF
>NA|many|TRBJ2-1|TRBV5-4
TGTGCCAGCAGCTTCTCTAGGGGGTCAAACAATGAGCAGTTCTTC
CASSFSRGSNNEQFF
>NA|many|TRBJ1-1|TRBV7-9
TGTGCCAGCAGCTTAGGGCCTTCCGGGGATCGCCCGGCTTTCTTT
CASSLGPSGDRPAFF
>NA|few|TRBJ2-3|TRBV10-3
TGTGCCATCAGTGAGCCTACAAGACTGATCCCCCCCCCGCACCCAGATACGCAGTATTTT
CAISEPTRLIPPPHPDTQYF
>TRBD2|many|TRBJ2-1|TRBV11-3
TGTGCCAGCAGGTTCGGGACTAGCGGGAGGAATGAGCAGTTCTTC
CASRFGTSGRNEQFF
>NA|many|TRBJ2-1|TRBV4-1
TGCGCCAGCAGCCAAATCCCCCTAGGACCCTCCTACAATGAGCAGTTCTTC
CASSQIPLGPSYNEQFF
>NA|many|TRBJ2-1|TRBV28
TGTGCCAGCAGTTTAGGTCTAAACGGGGATGAGCAGTTCTTC
CASSLGLNGDEQFF
>TRBD2|NA|TRBJ2-5|TRBV28
TGTGCCAGCAGTGGGGGTTCTAGCGGCCAAGAGACCCAGTACTTC
CASSGGSSGQETQYF
>NA|NA|TRBJ1-2|TRBV6-5
TGTGCCAGCAGAACCCAAGGCGGCTCTCGTGGCTACACCTTC
CASRTQGGSRGYTF
>TRBD2|NA|TRBJ2-1|TRBV6-2/TRBV6-3
TGTGCCAGCAGTTACACGGGGGGTGCCAATGAGCAGTTCTTC
CASSYTGGANEQFF
>NA|few|TRBJ2-7|TRBV9
TGTGCCAGCAGCGTGGGTCTAGCCCCTCACGAGCAGTACTTC
CASSVGLAPHEQYF
>NA|NA|TRBJ2-1|TRBV4-1
TGCGCCAGCAGCCAAGTTCAGCCTAATGAGCAGTTCTTC
CASSQVQPNEQFF